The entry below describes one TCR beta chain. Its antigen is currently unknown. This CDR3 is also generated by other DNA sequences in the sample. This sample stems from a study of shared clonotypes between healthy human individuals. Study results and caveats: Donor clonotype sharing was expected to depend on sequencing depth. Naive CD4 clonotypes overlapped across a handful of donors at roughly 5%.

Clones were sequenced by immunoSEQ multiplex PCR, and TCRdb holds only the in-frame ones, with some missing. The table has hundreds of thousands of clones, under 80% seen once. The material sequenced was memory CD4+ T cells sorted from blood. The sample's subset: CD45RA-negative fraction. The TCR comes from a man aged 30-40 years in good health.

This chain's CDR3 is CASSPRGTDTQYF. The CDR3 region has the DNA TGTGCCAGCAGCCCGAGGGGCACAGATACGCAGTATTTT. The chain recombines TRBV7-2 with TRBJ2-3, with TRBD2 as a possible D gene (5 bases). The CDR3 contains 13 residues. Germline CDR1 is SGHTA and CDR2 is FQGNSA. V was trimmed by 5 bases and J by 1 base, leaving 7 bases between them.